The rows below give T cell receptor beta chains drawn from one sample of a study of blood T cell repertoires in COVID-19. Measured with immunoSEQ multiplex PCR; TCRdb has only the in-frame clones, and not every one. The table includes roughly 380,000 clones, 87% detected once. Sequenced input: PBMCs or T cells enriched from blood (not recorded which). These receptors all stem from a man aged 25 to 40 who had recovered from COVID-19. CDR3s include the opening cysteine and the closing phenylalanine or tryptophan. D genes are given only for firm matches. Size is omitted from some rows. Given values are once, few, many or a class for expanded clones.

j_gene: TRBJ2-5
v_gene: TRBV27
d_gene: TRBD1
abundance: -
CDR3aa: CASSPGGRGWVQETQYF
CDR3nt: TGTGCCAGCAGTCCAGGGGGCAGGGGTTGGGTACAAGAGACCCAGTACTTC

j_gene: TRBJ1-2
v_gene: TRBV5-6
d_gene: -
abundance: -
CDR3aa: CASSIEEDGYTF
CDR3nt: TGTGCCAGCAGCATAGAAGAAGATGGCTACACCTTC

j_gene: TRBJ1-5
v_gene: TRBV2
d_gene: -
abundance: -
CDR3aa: CASTVFGPQHF
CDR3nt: TGTGCCAGCACGGTTTTCGGGCCCCAGCATTTT

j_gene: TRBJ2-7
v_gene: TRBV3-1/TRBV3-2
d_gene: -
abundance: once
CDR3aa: CASSPMDTPYEQYF
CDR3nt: TGTGCCAGCAGCCCTATGGACACCCCCTACGAGCAGTACTTC

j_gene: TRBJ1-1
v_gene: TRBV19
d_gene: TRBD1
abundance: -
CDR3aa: CASSQDRGVRTEAFF
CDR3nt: TGTGCCAGTAGTCAGGACAGGGGAGTTCGCACTGAAGCTTTCTTT

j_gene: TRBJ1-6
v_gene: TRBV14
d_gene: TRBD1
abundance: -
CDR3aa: CASSQEDRGSYNSPLHF
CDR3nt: TGTGCCAGCAGCCAAGAGGACAGGGGCTCCTATAATTCACCCCTCCACTTT

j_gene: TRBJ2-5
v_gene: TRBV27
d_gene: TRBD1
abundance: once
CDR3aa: CASSRLGVGTGGFETQYF
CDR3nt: TGTGCCAGCAGTCGGCTGGGCGTCGGGACAGGGGGGTTTGAGACCCAGTACTTC

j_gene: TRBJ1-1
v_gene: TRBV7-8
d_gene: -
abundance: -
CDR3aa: CASSLIPGDTEAFF
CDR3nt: TGTGCCAGCAGCTTAATTCCAGGGGACACTGAAGCTTTCTTT

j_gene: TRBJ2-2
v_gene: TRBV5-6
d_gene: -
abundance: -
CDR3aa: CASSLRGADTGELFF
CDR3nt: TGTGCCAGCAGCTTGCGGGGGGCGGACACCGGGGAGCTGTTTTTT

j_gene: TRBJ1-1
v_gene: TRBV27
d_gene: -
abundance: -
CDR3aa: CASRPRTENTEAFF
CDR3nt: TGTGCCAGCAGGCCCAGGACAGAGAACACTGAAGCTTTCTTT

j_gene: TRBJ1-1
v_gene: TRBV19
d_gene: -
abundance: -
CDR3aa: CASKREGGVENTEAFF
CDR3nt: TGTGCCAGTAAAAGGGAGGGAGGGGTGGAAAACACTGAAGCTTTCTTT

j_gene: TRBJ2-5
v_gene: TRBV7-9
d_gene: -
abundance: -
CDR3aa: CASSLGISGEETQYF
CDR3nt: TGTGCCAGCAGCTTAGGGATTAGCGGCGAAGAGACCCAGTACTTC

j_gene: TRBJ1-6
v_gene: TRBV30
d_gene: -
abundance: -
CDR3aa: CAWSVGQVNSPLHF
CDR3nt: TGTGCCTGGAGTGTGGGGCAGGTCAATTCACCCCTCCACTTT

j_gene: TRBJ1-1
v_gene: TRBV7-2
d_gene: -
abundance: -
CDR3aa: CASTGYLGPNTEAFF
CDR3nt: TGTGCCAGCACCGGGTATCTGGGGCCGAACACTGAAGCTTTCTTT

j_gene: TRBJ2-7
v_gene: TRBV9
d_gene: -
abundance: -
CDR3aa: CASSLGALYEQYF
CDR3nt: TGTGCCAGCAGCCTAGGGGCATTGTACGAGCAGTACTTC